Listed below are T cell receptor beta chains from one sample, sequenced in a study of cytomegalovirus exposure and HLA in healthy donors. Measured with immunoSEQ multiplex PCR; TCRdb has only the in-frame clones, and not every one. The sample has 180,000 or so clones; roughly 80% are singletons. Sequenced: PBMCs. These receptors came from a woman aged 18-29 years in good health and CMV-seronegative. Both conserved end residues are part of each CDR3. Fields, in order: V gene, clone size, D gene, J gene, CDR3 DNA, CDR3 protein. A D gene is named only where the DNA matches it firmly. Some rows mark clone size as missing; the rest say once, few, many or name a class of expanded clone.

>TRBV28|.|.|TRBJ2-7
TGTGCCAGCAGTTCCCGGGGGTTATTGAGGGGTTACGAGCAGTACTTC
CASSSRGLLRGYEQYF
>TRBV5-1|.|TRBD2|TRBJ2-3
TGCGCCAGCAGCTTGTCAGCTAGCGGGGTGGGCGATACGCAGTATTTT
CASSLSASGVGDTQYF
>TRBV28|.|.|TRBJ2-1
TGTGCCAGCAGTTTAACTAGCAGCTCCTACAATGAGCAGTTCTTC
CASSLTSSSYNEQFF
>TRBV2|once|TRBD2|TRBJ2-3
TGTGCCAGCGGAAGGCCGAGCGGGAGTAGATCAGATACGCAGTATTTT
CASGRPSGSRSDTQYF
>TRBV5-1|.|TRBD1|TRBJ1-4
TGCGCCAGCAGCTTGGATGGACAGGGCCATGAAAAACTGTTTTTT
CASSLDGQGHEKLFF
>TRBV7-8|.|TRBD2|TRBJ2-1
TGTGCCAGCGAAATAGCGGGAGGGAGGCGGAACAATGAGCAGTTCTTC
CASEIAGGRRNNEQFF
>TRBV29-1|once|TRBD2|TRBJ2-5
TGCAGCGCCAACGCGGGAGGGGGCGACAAGCAAGAGACCCAGTACTTC
CSANAGGGDKQETQYF
>TRBV5-1|.|TRBD2|TRBJ2-1
TGCGCCAGCAGCTTTTTAGCGGGCGGAGCCTACAATGAGCAGTTCTTC
CASSFLAGGAYNEQFF
>TRBV29-1|once|.|TRBJ2-1
TGCAGCGTTGAGTTCTTAGTGAGTGAGCAGTTCTTC
CSVEFLVSEQFF
>TRBV6-1|once|.|TRBJ1-1
TGTGCCAGCCGAAGAGGGCGAAAATTTGAAGCTTTCTTT
CASRRGRKFEAFF
>TRBV7-9|once|.|TRBJ2-3
TGTGCCAGCAGCACGCCCGAAGCCGCAGATACGCAGTATTTT
CASSTPEAADTQYF
>TRBV5-4|.|TRBD1|TRBJ2-3
TGTGCCAGCAGCTTGTTAATCTCCGGACAGGGGACGAAGGATACGCAGTATTTT
CASSLLISGQGTKDTQYF
>TRBV15|.|TRBD1|TRBJ2-4
TGTGCCACCAGCAGTACCGGGACAGGGACGCTCACGACACTTAAAAACATTCAGTACTTC
CATSSTGTGTLTTLKNIQYF
>TRBV12-5|.|.|TRBJ2-1
TGTGCTAGTGGTTTGGTGTTGGGGGCCTCCTACAATGAGCAGTTCTTC
CASGLVLGASYNEQFF
>TRBV19|.|.|TRBJ2-7
TGTGCCAGTAGTACGGGACTTGGAACCTACGAGCAGTACTTC
CASSTGLGTYEQYF
>TRBV7-2|few|TRBD1|TRBJ1-1
TGTGCCAGCAGCACAAGACAGGGGGGAGCTTTCTTT
CASSTRQGGAFF
>TRBV14|.|TRBD2|TRBJ2-3
TGTGCCAGCAGCCAAGACATTCGGCGGGAGGGTCAGTATTTT
CASSQDIRREGQYF
>TRBV11-1|.|TRBD1|TRBJ2-7
TGTGCCAGCAGCCTTTGGACAGGGGGCCACGAGCAGTACTTC
CASSLWTGGHEQYF
>TRBV7-9|.|TRBD1|TRBJ2-5
TGTGCCAGCAGCTTAGAAGGGACACCAGGGGGTTGGACCCAGTACTTC
CASSLEGTPGGWTQYF
>TRBV10-1|once|TRBD2|TRBJ2-1
TGCGCCAGCAGTGACCCGACTAGCGGGAGGCGCTACTCCTACAATGAGCAGTTCTTC
CASSDPTSGRRYSYNEQFF
>TRBV2|.|TRBD1|TRBJ2-3
TGTGCCGGACAGGGAACTAGCACAGATACGCAGTATTTT
CAGQGTSTDTQYF
>TRBV5-1|.|.|TRBJ1-4
TGCGCCAGCAGCTTGGTCGGGGGAACCCCAAGGGATTCGTTTTTT
CASSLVGGTPRDSFF
>TRBV7-7|once|.|TRBJ2-2
TGTGCTAGCAGCCCGGGACTGTCGAACACCGGGGAGCTGTTTTTT
CASSPGLSNTGELFF
>TRBV6-1|.|TRBD1|TRBJ1-4
TGTGCCAGCAGTGAAGGGACAGGGGATGAAAAACTGTTTTTT
CASSEGTGDEKLFF
>TRBV6-1|.|TRBD1|TRBJ1-1
TGTGCCAGCAGTCTTGGGACAGGGGCGAACACTGAAGCTTTCTTT
CASSLGTGANTEAFF
>TRBV27|once|TRBD1|TRBJ1-5
TGTGCCAGCAGTTTATATTACAGGGGGCTACAGCCCCAGCATTTT
CASSLYYRGLQPQHF
>TRBV7-2|.|TRBD2|TRBJ2-7
TGTGCCAGCAGCACCACTAGCGGGAGCTACGAGCAGTACTTC
CASSTTSGSYEQYF
>TRBV29-1|.|TRBD1|TRBJ2-1
TGCAGCGTTGAAGATGGAACAGGGGTGGACAATGAGCAGTTCTTC
CSVEDGTGVDNEQFF
>TRBV7-3|.|.|TRBJ1-1
TGTGCCAGCAGCTTTATTGGGGGCGCGAACACTGAAGCTTTCTTT
CASSFIGGANTEAFF
>TRBV14|.|.|TRBJ2-7
TGTGCCAGCAGCCAGTCTGAGATACTCCCCTACGAGCAGTACTTC
CASSQSEILPYEQYF
>TRBV4-1|.|.|TRBJ2-7
TGCGCCAGCAGCCAAGAAGGGGCGAGAAGCTCCTACGAGCAGTACTTC
CASSQEGARSSYEQYF
>TRBV9|.|TRBD2|TRBJ2-1
TGTGCCAGCAGCGTAACGGGAGGGCCCCCGAATGAGCAGTTCTTC
CASSVTGGPPNEQFF
>TRBV6-1|.|.|TRBJ2-1
TGTGCCAGCAGTTGGAGAGGGCCCTACAATGAGCAGTTCTTC
CASSWRGPYNEQFF
>TRBV10-3|.|TRBD1|TRBJ2-6
TGTGCCATCTACGGACAGGGGACCATAGGACCTGGGGCCAACGTCCTGACTTTC
CAIYGQGTIGPGANVLTF
>TRBV4-1|.|TRBD2|TRBJ2-1
TGCGCCAGCAGCCCAACTAGCGGGAGAAGGAATGAGCAGTTCTTC
CASSPTSGRRNEQFF
>TRBV28|.|.|TRBJ1-2
TGTGCCAGCAGCCTCCCAGGGTTGGATGGCTACACCTTC
CASSLPGLDGYTF
>TRBV7-3|.|.|TRBJ1-1
TGTGCCAGCAGCCCTAGACAGGTGAGAGGAGACACTGAAGCTTTCTTT
CASSPRQVRGDTEAFF
>TRBV27|.|TRBD2|TRBJ2-3
TGTGCCAGCAGTTTTCGGACTAGCGGGAGCCTCCCAGATACGCAGTATTTT
CASSFRTSGSLPDTQYF
>TRBV21-1|.|.|TRBJ2-1
TGTGCCAGCAGCAAAAATCCGGGACTAGCCATATTGAATGAGCAGTTCTTC
CASSKNPGLAILNEQFF
>TRBV7-2|few|.|TRBJ2-7
TGTGCCAGCAGCCCAGGTGGGGGAGGCTCCTACGAGCAGTACTTC
CASSPGGGGSYEQYF
>TRBV11-2|.|.|TRBJ2-7
TGTGCCAGCAGCCCCGACAGGCAGAACTCCTACGAGCAGTACTTC
CASSPDRQNSYEQYF
>TRBV27|.|TRBD1|TRBJ1-1
TGTGCCAGCATGTCGGTTCGGGGACCGGGACAGAAAAATGAAGCTTTCTTT
CASMSVRGPGQKNEAFF
>TRBV10-3|.|.|TRBJ2-3
TGTGCCATCAGTGTGTCCCATCCGAGGGATACGCAGTATTTT
CAISVSHPRDTQYF